This T cell receptor beta chain was identified during a study of CD8 T cells in Susac syndrome. It was with random hexamers that about 0.45 to 1 ug RNA was reverse transcribed. TCRdb used MiXCR to reprocess the immunoSEQ multiplex PCR reads, holding one entry per CDR3 protein. The sample yields roughly 100,000 distinct CDR3 sequences, 94% seen once. The authors sequenced TCR beta from blood CD8+ and CD4+ T cells. TEMRA cells were FACS-enriched, and CD8+ and CD4+ T cells were isolated negatively. This CDR3 region has 9 residues. The rearrangement uses TRBV21-1 and TRBJ2-2. TRBV21-1 counts as a pseudogene. Sequenced sample: CD8+ T cells from PBMCs. The TCR comes from a human donor with Susac syndrome. Written as DNA, the CDR3 is TGTGCCAGCACCGGGGAGCTGTTTTTT. Translation: CASTGELFF.